The clone carrying this T cell receptor (beta chain) has a single count. Its antigen is unidentified. Produced via immunoSEQ multiplex PCR; TCRdb's table is partial and in-frame only. Here the sample spans about 110,000 clones, about 88% being singletons. Collection occurred without any documented infections or immune events in donors. Unmatched junction bases numbered 5, after V lost 4 bases and J lost 7 bases. The CDR3 consists of 15 residues. The germline V gene has CDR1 SGDLS and CDR2 YYNGEE. This record belongs to a study of identifying expanded T cells in peripheral blood. General study points: Variance in clone template counts between approximately 2-week samples significantly increased with total template count across all healthy donors. Differentially abundant clones: about 1.2 between replicates, 16.4 at around 14 days, approximately 19 at four.

The clonotype comes from a person aged 18 to 70 in good health. Sequencing was carried out using blood. The rearrangement uses TRBV9 and TRBJ2-2; 12 bases line up with TRBD2. The CDR3, as DNA: TGTGCCAGCAGCACTAGCGGGAGGAACGGCGGGGAGCTGTTTTTT. It is translated as CASSTSGRNGGELFF.